This T cell receptor beta chain originates from a study of blood T cell repertoires in COVID-19. Sequencing was performed with immunoSEQ multiplex PCR; in TCRdb, only in-frame clones are kept and a portion is missing. This sample yields more than 200,000 clones, of which approximately 86% are seen a single time; under 2% belongs to the top ten. V lost 2 bases, J lost 8 bases, and 12 bases lay in between. Germline loops: CDR1 GTSNPN, CDR2 SVGIG (reference sequence). This CDR3 is 13 amino acids long. The chain couples TRBV30 to TRBJ2-2, with TRBD1 as a possible D gene (5 bases). The sequenced sample consisted of PBMCs or T cells enriched from blood (not recorded which). This clonotype was sampled from a woman aged 45-65 years who had recovered from COVID-19. In DNA, the CDR3 is TGTGCCTGGAGTCAAGGGGCTCTTGGGGAGCTGTTTTTT. Its protein product is CAWSQGALGELFF.